This is a list of T cell receptor beta chains from one sample in a study. TCRdb itself ran the 5' RACE reads through MiXCR, one entry per CDR3 protein. The table has 50,000 to 75,000 distinct CDR3 sequences, 22% seen once. Sequenced sample: memory CD4+ T cells sorted from a lymph node. All receptors derive from a female donor with breast cancer. The CDR3 runs from the conserved cysteine through the conserved F or W. The order of the fields is J gene, V gene, clone size, D gene, CDR3 DNA, CDR3 protein. The D gene is left open where the match is weak. Clone size is not always given. Where it is, it says once, few, many or a class for expanded clones.

j_call: TRBJ1-1; v_call: TRBV6-5; clone_size: NA; d_call: NA; cdr3_nt: TGTGCCAGCAGCCCGGAGGGGGAAGGGGCGCGGGCTTTCTTT; cdr3_aa: CASSPEGEGARAFF
j_call: TRBJ1-1; v_call: TRBV25-1; clone_size: few; d_call: NA; cdr3_nt: TGTGCCAGCAGTGAAGACAGTATGAACACTGAAGCTTTCTTT; cdr3_aa: CASSEDSMNTEAFF
j_call: TRBJ2-4; v_call: TRBV5-4; clone_size: NA; d_call: NA; cdr3_nt: TGTGCCAGCAGCTTGAAATCGACGGGAGCCAAAAACATTCAGTACTTC; cdr3_aa: CASSLKSTGAKNIQYF
j_call: TRBJ1-2; v_call: TRBV6-5; clone_size: many; d_call: NA; cdr3_nt: TGTGCCAGCAGTTACTCGTTTTCCCATAGAACCCCCACCTATGGCTACACCTTC; cdr3_aa: CASSYSFSHRTPTYGYTF
j_call: TRBJ2-3; v_call: TRBV7-2; clone_size: few; d_call: NA; cdr3_nt: TGTGCCAGCAGCCCGACAACCGGAACAGATACGCAGTATTTT; cdr3_aa: CASSPTTGTDTQYF
j_call: TRBJ1-2; v_call: TRBV5-1; clone_size: few; d_call: NA; cdr3_nt: TGCGCCAGCAGTGCCGGGAACTATGACTACACCTTC; cdr3_aa: CASSAGNYDYTF
j_call: TRBJ1-1; v_call: TRBV10-3; clone_size: NA; d_call: NA; cdr3_nt: TGTGCCATCAGTCCGGGGGGCCCCAAAGGTCCTGAAGCTTTCTTT; cdr3_aa: CAISPGGPKGPEAFF
j_call: TRBJ2-3; v_call: TRBV6-5; clone_size: NA; d_call: NA; cdr3_nt: TGTGCCAGCAGCACGAGGGCCACAGATACGCAGTATTTT; cdr3_aa: CASSTRATDTQYF
j_call: TRBJ1-2; v_call: TRBV28; clone_size: few; d_call: TRBD1; cdr3_nt: TGTGCCACCAGAACAGGGGGAGAGGGCTACACCTTC; cdr3_aa: CATRTGGEGYTF
j_call: TRBJ1-5; v_call: TRBV15; clone_size: NA; d_call: NA; cdr3_nt: TGTGCCACCAGCAGCCCTAATCAGCCCCAGCATTTT; cdr3_aa: CATSSPNQPQHF
j_call: TRBJ2-1; v_call: TRBV7-8; clone_size: NA; d_call: TRBD2; cdr3_nt: TGTGCCAGCGGGGGACTAGCGTGGGGGAATGAGCAGTTCTTC; cdr3_aa: CASGGLAWGNEQFF
j_call: TRBJ2-5; v_call: TRBV20-1; clone_size: few; d_call: NA; cdr3_nt: TGCAGTGCTAGAGCGGGCTCGGCCCAGTACTTC; cdr3_aa: CSARAGSAQYF
j_call: TRBJ2-7; v_call: TRBV7-2; clone_size: NA; d_call: TRBD2; cdr3_nt: TGTGCCAGCAGCTTACTAGCGGGCCGCTACGAGCAGTACTTC; cdr3_aa: CASSLLAGRYEQYF
j_call: TRBJ2-4; v_call: TRBV20-1; clone_size: many; d_call: NA; cdr3_nt: TGCAGTGCTAGTATGGACATTCAGTACTTC; cdr3_aa: CSASMDIQYF
j_call: TRBJ1-3; v_call: TRBV4-1; clone_size: few; d_call: NA; cdr3_nt: TGCGCCAGCAGCCAAGGCCCGAGGAGCTCTGGAAACACCATATATTTT; cdr3_aa: CASSQGPRSSGNTIYF
j_call: TRBJ1-1; v_call: TRBV5-1; clone_size: few; d_call: TRBD1; cdr3_nt: TGCGCCGGCAGCTTGGGGGACAGGGAGAACACTGAAGCTTTCTTT; cdr3_aa: CAGSLGDRENTEAFF
j_call: TRBJ1-1; v_call: TRBV7-7; clone_size: many; d_call: NA; cdr3_nt: TGTGCTAGCAGCGAAACAGAGCAGGCTGAAGCTTTCTTT; cdr3_aa: CASSETEQAEAFF
j_call: TRBJ2-7; v_call: TRBV5-1; clone_size: few; d_call: NA; cdr3_nt: TGCGCCAGCAGCTCGGCGAGAAGCTCCTACGAGCAGTACTTC; cdr3_aa: CASSSARSSYEQYF
j_call: TRBJ2-7; v_call: TRBV20-1; clone_size: many; d_call: TRBD1; cdr3_nt: TGCAGTGCTAGAGGACAGGGTCATACGAACGAGCAGTACTTC; cdr3_aa: CSARGQGHTNEQYF
j_call: TRBJ2-5; v_call: TRBV7-2; clone_size: few; d_call: NA; cdr3_nt: TGTGCCAGCAGCACTACAGAGACCCAGTACTTC; cdr3_aa: CASSTTETQYF
j_call: TRBJ2-2; v_call: TRBV7-8; clone_size: NA; d_call: NA; cdr3_nt: TGTGCCAGCAGCTTAGGGCCAGGGGGGGAGCTGTTTTTT; cdr3_aa: CASSLGPGGELFF
j_call: TRBJ2-1; v_call: TRBV5-1; clone_size: few; d_call: NA; cdr3_nt: TGCGCCAGCAGCTTGGTCCTCAATGAGCAGTTCTTC; cdr3_aa: CASSLVLNEQFF
j_call: TRBJ2-5; v_call: TRBV5-4; clone_size: NA; d_call: TRBD2; cdr3_nt: TGTGCCAGCAGCTCGATGACTAGCGCGGCAGAGACCCAGTACTTC; cdr3_aa: CASSSMTSAAETQYF